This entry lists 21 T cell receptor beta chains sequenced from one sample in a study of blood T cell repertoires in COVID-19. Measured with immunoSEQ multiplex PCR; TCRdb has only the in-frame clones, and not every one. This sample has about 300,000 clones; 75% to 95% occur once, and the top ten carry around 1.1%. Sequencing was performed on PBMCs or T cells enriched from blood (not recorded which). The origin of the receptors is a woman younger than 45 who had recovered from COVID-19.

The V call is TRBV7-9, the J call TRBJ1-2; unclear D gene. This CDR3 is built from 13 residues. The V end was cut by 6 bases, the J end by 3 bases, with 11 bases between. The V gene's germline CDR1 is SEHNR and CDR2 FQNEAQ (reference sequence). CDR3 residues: CASRSRLDYGYTF. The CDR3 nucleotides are TGTGCCAGCAGATCACGACTCGACTATGGCTACACCTTC. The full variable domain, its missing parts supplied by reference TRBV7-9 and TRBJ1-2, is DTGVSQNPRHKITKRGQNVTFRCDPISEHNRLYWYRQTLGQGPEFLTYFQNEAQLEKSRLLSDRFSAERPKGSFSTLEIQRTEQGDSAMYLCASRSRLDYGYTFGSGTRLTVV.

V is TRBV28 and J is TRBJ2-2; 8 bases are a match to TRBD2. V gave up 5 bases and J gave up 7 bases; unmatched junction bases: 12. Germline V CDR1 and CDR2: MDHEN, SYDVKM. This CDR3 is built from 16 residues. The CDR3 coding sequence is TGTGCCAGCAGTAGCCCCCGTCTAGCGGGTAACGGGGAGCTGTTTTTT. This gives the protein CASSSPRLAGNGELFF. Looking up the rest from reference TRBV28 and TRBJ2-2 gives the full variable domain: DVKVTQSSRYLVKRTGEKVFLECVQDMDHENMFWYRQDPGLGLRLIYFSYDVKMKEKGDIPEGYSVSREKKERFSLILESASTNQTSMYLCASSSPRLAGNGELFFGEGSRLTVL.

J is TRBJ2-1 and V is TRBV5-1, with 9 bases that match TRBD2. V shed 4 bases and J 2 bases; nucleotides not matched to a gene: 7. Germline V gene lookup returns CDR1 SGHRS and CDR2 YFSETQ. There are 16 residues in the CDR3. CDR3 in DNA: TGCGCCAGCAGCCCCGGGACTAGCATTACCTACAATGAGCAGTTCTTC. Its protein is CASSPGTSITYNEQFF.

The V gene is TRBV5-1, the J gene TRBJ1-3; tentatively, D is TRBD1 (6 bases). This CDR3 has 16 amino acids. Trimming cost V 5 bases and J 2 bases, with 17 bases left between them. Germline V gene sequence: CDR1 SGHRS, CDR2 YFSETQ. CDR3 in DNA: TGCGCCAGCAGTCGGTTGAGCCAGGGGACTGGAAACACCATATATTTT. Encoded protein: CASSRLSQGTGNTIYF.

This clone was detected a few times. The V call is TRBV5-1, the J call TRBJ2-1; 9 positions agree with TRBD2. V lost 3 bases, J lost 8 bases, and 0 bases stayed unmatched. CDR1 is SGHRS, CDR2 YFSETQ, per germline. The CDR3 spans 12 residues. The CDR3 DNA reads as TGCGCCAGCAGCTGGACTAGCGATGAGCAGTTCTTC. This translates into CASSWTSDEQFF.

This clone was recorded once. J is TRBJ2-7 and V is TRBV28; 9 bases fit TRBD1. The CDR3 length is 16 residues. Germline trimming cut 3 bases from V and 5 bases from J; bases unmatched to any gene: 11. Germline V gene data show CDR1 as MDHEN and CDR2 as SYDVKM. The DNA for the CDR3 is TGTGCCAGCAGTTTTGAGAGGGGACAGGGTTCCGACGAGCAGTACTTC. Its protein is CASSFERGQGSDEQYF.

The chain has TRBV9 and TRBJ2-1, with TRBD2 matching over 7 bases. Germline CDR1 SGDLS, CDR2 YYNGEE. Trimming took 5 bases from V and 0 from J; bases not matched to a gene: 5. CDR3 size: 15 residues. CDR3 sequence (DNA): TGTGCCAGCAGTTACGGGGGGAGCTCCTACAATGAGCAGTTCTTC. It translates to CASSYGGSSYNEQFF.

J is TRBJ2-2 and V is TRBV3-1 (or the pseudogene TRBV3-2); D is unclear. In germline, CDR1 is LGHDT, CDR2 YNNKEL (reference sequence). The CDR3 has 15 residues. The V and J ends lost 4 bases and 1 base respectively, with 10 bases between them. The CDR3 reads CASSPLSGNTGELFF. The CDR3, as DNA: TGTGCCAGCAGCCCACTCTCAGGGAACACCGGGGAGCTGTTTTTT.

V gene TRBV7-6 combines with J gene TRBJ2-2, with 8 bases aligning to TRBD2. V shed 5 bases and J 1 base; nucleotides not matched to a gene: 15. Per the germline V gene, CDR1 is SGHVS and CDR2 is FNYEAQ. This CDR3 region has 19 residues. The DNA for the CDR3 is TGTGCCAGCAGCCCCGGTCGGGCTAGCGGGTTACGGAACACCGGGGAGCTGTTTTTT. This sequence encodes CASSPGRASGLRNTGELFF.

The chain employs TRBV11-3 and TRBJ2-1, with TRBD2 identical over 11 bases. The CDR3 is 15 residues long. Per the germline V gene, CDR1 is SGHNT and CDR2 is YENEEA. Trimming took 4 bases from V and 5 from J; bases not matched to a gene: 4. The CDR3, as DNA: TGTGCCAGCAGCTACGGGACTAGCGGTCACAATGAGCAGTTCTTC. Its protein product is CASSYGTSGHNEQFF. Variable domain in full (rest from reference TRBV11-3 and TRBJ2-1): EAGVVQSPRYKIIEKKQPVAFWCNPISGHNTLYWYLQNLGQGPELLIRYENEEAVDDSQLPKDRFSAERLKGVDSTLKIQPAELGDSAVYLCASSYGTSGHNEQFFGPGTRLTVL.

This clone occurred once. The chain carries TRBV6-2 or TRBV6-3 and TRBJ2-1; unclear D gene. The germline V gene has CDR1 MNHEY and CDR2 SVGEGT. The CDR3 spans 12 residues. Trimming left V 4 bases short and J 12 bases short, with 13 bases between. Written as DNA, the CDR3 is TGTGCCAGCAGTTCCCCTTCGACAAGGCAGTTCTTC. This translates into CASSSPSTRQFF.

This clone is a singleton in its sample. The CDR3 reads CASSPGTSGSYETQYF. The CDR3 nucleotides read TGTGCCAGCAGCCCTGGGACTAGCGGGAGTTACGAGACCCAGTACTTC. The genes are TRBV7-2 and TRBJ2-5; 14 nucleotides agree with TRBD2. There are 16 residues in the CDR3. The trim removed 5 bases at V and 5 bases at J, leaving 7 bases unmatched. CDR1 and CDR2 (germline): SGHTA, FQGNSA.

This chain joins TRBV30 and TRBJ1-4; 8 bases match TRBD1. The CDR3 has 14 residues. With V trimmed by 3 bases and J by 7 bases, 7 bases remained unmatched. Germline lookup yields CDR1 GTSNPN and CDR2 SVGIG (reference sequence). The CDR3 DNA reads TGTGCCTGGAGCCCTGGACAGGGAGGTGAAAAACTGTTTTTT. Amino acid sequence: CAWSPGQGGEKLFF. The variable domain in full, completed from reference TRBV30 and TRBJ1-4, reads SQTIHQWPATLVQPVGSPLSLECTVEGTSNPNLYWYRQAAGRGLQLLFYSVGIGQISSEVPQNLSASRPQDRQFILSSKKLLLSDSGFYLCAWSPGQGGEKLFFGSGTQLSVL.

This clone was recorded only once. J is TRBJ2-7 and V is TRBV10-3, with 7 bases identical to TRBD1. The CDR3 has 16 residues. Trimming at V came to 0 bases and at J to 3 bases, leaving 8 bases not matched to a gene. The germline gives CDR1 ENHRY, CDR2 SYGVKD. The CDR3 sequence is CAISESTGQDSYEQYF. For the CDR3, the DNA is TGTGCCATCAGTGAGTCAACCGGACAGGATAGCTACGAGCAGTACTTC.

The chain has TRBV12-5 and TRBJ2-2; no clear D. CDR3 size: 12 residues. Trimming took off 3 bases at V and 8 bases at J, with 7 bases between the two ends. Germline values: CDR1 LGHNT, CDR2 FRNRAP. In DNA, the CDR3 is TGTGCTAGTGGTTTTCCCCCTGGGGAGCTGTTTTTT. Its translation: CASGFPPGELFF.

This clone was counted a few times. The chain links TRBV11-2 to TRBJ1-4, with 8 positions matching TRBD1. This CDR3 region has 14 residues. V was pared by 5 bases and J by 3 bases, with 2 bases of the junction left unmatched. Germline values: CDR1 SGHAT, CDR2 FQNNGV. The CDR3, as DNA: TGTGCCAGCAGCAAGGACAGGGCTAATGAAAAACTGTTTTTT. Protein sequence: CASSKDRANEKLFF.

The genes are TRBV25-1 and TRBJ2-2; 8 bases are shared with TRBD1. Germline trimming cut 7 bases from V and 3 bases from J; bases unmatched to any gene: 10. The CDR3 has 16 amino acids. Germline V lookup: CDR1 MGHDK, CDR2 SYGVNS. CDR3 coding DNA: TGTGCCAGCACTACCTCAGGGGGCTTTGACACCGGGGAGCTGTTTTTT. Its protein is CASTTSGGFDTGELFF.

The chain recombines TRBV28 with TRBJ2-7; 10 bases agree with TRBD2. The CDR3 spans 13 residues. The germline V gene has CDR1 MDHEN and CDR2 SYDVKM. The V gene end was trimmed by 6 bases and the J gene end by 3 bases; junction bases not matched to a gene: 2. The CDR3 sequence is CASSLAGDYEQYF. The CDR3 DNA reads TGTGCCAGCAGCCTAGCGGGAGACTACGAGCAGTACTTC. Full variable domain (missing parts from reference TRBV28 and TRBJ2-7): DVKVTQSSRYLVKRTGEKVFLECVQDMDHENMFWYRQDPGLGLRLIYFSYDVKMKEKGDIPEGYSVSREKKERFSLILESASTNQTSMYLCASSLAGDYEQYFGPGTRLTVT.

For the CDR3, the DNA is TGTGCCAGCAGCTCGACAGGGGGAGCATCCTACGAGCAGTACTTC. Its translation: CASSSTGGASYEQYF. V and J are TRBV7-9 and TRBJ2-7, with 9 bases lining up with TRBD1. V trimming: 4 bases; J trimming: 1 base; junction bases outside the gene matches: 5. The CDR3 totals 15 residues. From germline, CDR1 is SEHNR and CDR2 FQNEAQ (reference sequence).

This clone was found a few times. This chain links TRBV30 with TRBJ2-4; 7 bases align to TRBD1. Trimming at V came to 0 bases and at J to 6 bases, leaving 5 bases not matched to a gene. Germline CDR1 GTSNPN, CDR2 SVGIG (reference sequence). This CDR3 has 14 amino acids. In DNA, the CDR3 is TGTGCCTGGAGTGTACGACAGGGTCGAAACATTCAGTACTTC. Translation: CAWSVRQGRNIQYF.

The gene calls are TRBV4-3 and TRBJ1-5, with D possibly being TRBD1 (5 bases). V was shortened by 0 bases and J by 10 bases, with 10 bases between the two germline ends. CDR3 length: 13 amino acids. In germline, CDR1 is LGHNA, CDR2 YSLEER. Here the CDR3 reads CASSQEKGLPQHF. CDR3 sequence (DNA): TGCGCCAGCAGCCAAGAGAAGGGGCTCCCCCAGCATTTT.